This T cell receptor beta chain stems from a study of T cell repertoires in cytomegalovirus infection. Whole-study context: Well-studied HLA-B-restricted CMV epitopes were used in the study alongside recently identified HLA-C-restricted ones.

TCRdb fed the reads into MiXCR, producing one record per CDR3 protein. The top ten hold roughly two fifths of the sample, which has 400,000 to 600,000 distinct CDR3 sequences, more than 40% seen once. In this sample, this clonotype turned up once. Antigen specificity is unknown. With 2 bases removed from V and 4 bases from J, the gap between germline ends came to 9 bases. The CDR3 extends over 15 amino acids. In germline, CDR1 is MNHEY, CDR2 SMNVEV (reference sequence). The V and J genes are TRBV27 and TRBJ1-6; D call uncertain. The TCR comes from a human donor in good health (CMV status not recorded). Some clones in this sample may be carry-over from other donors' samples. The sequencing used cultured PBMCs, collected from culture after CMV antigen stimulation. CDR3 residues: CASSLHGFYNSPLHF. CDR3 sequence (DNA): TGTGCCAGCAGTTTACATGGGTTTTATAATTCACCCCTCCACTTT.